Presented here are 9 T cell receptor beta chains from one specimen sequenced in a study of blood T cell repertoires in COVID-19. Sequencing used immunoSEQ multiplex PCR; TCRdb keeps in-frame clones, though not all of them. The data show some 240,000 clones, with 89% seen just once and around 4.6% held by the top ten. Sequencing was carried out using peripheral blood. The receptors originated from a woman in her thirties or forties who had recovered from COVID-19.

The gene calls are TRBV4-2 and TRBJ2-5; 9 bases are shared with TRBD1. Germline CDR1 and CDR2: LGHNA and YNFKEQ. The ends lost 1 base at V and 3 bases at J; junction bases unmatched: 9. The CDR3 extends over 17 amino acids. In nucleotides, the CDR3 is TGTGCCAGCAGCCAAGGGACAGGGGTGGACCCTAAAGAGACCCAGTACTTC. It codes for CASSQGTGVDPKETQYF.

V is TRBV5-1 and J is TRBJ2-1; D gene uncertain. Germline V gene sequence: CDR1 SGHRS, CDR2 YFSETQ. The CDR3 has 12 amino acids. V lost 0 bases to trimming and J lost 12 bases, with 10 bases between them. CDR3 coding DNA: TGCGCCAGCAGCTTGGGAAGAGGTTGGCAGTTCTTC. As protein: CASSLGRGWQFF.

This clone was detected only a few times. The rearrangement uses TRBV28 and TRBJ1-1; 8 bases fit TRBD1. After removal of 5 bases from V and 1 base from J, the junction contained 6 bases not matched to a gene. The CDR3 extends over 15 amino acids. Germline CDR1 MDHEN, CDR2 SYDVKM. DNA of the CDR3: TGTGCCAGCAGTCCCATCGACAGGGGGAACACTGAAGCTTTCTTT. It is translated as CASSPIDRGNTEAFF.

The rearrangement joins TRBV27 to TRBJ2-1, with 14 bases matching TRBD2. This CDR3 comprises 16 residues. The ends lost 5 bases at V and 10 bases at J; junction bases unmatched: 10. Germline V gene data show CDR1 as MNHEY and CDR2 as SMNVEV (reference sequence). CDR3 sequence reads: CASSPSGLAGEGEQFF. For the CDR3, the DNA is TGTGCCAGCAGTCCCTCGGGACTAGCGGGAGAAGGAGAGCAGTTCTTC.

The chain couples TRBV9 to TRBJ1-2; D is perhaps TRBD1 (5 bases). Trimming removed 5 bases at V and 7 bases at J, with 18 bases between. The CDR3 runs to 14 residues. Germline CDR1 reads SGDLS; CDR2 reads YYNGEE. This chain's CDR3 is CASSPSPREGGYTF. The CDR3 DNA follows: TGTGCCAGCAGTCCTTCCCCCAGGGAGGGTGGCTACACCTTC.

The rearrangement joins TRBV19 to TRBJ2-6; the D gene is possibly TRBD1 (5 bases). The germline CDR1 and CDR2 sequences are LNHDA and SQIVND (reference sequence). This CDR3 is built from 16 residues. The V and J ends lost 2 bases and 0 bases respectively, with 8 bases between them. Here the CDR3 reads CASSIRQGSGANVLTF. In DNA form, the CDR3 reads TGTGCCAGTAGTATACGCCAGGGCTCTGGGGCCAACGTCCTGACTTTC.

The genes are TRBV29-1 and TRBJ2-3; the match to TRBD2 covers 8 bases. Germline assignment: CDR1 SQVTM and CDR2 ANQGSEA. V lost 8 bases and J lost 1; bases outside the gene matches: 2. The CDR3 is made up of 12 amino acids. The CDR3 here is CSSAGGTDTQYF. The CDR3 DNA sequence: TGCAGCTCAGCGGGGGGCACAGATACGCAGTATTTT.

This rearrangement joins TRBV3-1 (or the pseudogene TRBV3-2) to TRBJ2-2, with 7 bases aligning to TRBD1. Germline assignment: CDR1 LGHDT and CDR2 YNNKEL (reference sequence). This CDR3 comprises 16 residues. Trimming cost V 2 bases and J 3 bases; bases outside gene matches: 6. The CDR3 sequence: CASSQQGVQHTGELFF. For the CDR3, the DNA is TGTGCCAGCAGCCAACAGGGGGTGCAGCACACCGGGGAGCTGTTTTTT.

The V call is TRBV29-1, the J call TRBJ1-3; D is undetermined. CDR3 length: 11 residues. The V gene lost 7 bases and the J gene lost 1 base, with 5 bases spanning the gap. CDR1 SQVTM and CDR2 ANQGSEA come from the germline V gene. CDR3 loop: CSASSGNTIYF. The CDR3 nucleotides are TGCAGCGCCTCGTCTGGAAACACCATATATTTT. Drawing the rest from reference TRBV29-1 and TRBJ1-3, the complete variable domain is SAVISQKPSRDICQRGTSLTIQCQVDSQVTMMFWYRQQPGQSLTLIATANQGSEATYESGFVIDKFPISRPNLTFSTLTVSNMSPEDSSIYLCSASSGNTIYFGEGSWLTVV.